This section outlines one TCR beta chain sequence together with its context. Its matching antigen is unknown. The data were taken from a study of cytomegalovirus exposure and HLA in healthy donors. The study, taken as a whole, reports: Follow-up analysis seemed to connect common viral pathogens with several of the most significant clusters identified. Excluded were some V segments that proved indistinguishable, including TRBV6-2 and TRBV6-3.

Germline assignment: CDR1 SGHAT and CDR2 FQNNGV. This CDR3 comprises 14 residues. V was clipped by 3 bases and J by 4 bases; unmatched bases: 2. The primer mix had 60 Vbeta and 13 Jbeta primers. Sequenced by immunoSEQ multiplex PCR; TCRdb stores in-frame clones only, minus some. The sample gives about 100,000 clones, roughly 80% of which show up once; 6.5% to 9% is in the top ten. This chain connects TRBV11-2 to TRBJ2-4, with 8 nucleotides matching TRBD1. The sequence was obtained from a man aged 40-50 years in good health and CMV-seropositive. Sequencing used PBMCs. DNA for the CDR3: TGTGCCAGCAGCTTCGGGACAGGAAAAAACATTCAGTACTTC. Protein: CASSFGTGKNIQYF.